The T cell receptor beta chain under discussion was sequenced for a study of blood T cell repertoires in COVID-19. Study-wide context: The United States, Italy and Spain provided the acute and convalescent COVID-19 samples. PBMCs, B-cell-depleted T cells, or T cells were the source of the cDNA or gDNA that made up the material.

Method: immunoSEQ multiplex PCR; TCRdb's copy keeps in-frame clones and lacks some. The sample holds about 83,000 clones, more than 90% seen once. The CDR3 is 8 amino acids. Looked up from germline, CDR1 is MGHRA and CDR2 is YSYEKL. About this clone: The junction shows a germline mismatch at one end, possibly a read error.

The chain is built from TRBV4-1 and TRBJ1-4; tentatively, D is TRBD1 (5 bases). Sequenced: peripheral blood. This TCR derives from a woman of 80 years or more with active or convalescent COVID-19. CDR3 region: CASSPQVF. DNA for the CDR3: TGCGCCAGCAGCCCACAGGTCTTT.